These 17 T cell receptor beta chains originate from one sample sequenced in a study of T-cell memory formation after mild COVID-19 (dated by TCRdb to 2020 to 2023). Libraries came from 5' RACE. Sequencing took place on an Illumina NovaSeq 6000. TCRdb reprocessed the public reads (quality trimming at Q25 with fastp, clone calling with MiXCR) and kept in-frame beta chains. Rows with a matching CDR3 protein are joined into one entry that keeps the most common DNA and genes. The sample records hundreds of thousands of distinct CDR3 sequences, roughly 25% of which are singletons. Roughly an eighth of the sample is held by the ten biggest clonotypes. The sample taken for sequencing was PBMCs or a T cell subset sorted from them (not recorded which). The receptors derive from an adult woman who had mild COVID-19 (a few samples of this study predate the infection). The sample titles of this study are shuffled in the database, so cell type and time point are left out; the donor was told from shared clones.

This clonotype was observed at least ten times. The chain uses TRBV27 and TRBJ2-7; TRBD1 agrees at 8 bases. CDR3 length: 14 residues. From germline, CDR1 is MNHEY and CDR2 SMNVEV (reference sequence). Trimming cost V 6 bases and J 4 bases; bases outside gene matches: 8. CDR3 loop: CASSPGTGEYEQYF. CDR3 DNA sequence: TGTGCCAGCAGCCCCGGGACAGGAGAGTACGAGCAGTACTTC.

The chain uses TRBV20-1 and TRBJ2-5; unclear D gene. The CDR3 runs to 14 residues. Trimming shortened V by 6 bases and J by 7 bases, and 21 bases separated the two germline ends. CDR1 is DFQATT and CDR2 is SNEGSKA in the germline V gene (reference sequence). In nucleotides, the CDR3 is TGCAGTGCAAAACGTGACACTTCGCCGGGGACCCAGTACTTC. Amino acids: CSAKRDTSPGTQYF.

J is TRBJ1-1 and V is TRBV11-3; 9 bases match TRBD1. J was trimmed by 5 bases and V by 4 bases; bases with no gene match: 11. The germline gives CDR1 SGHNT, CDR2 YENEEA. The CDR3 has 16 residues. CDR3 amino acids: CASSSRGQGGGTEAFF. The CDR3 DNA reads as TGTGCCAGCAGCTCTAGGGGACAGGGCGGAGGAACTGAAGCTTTCTTT.

This clonotype was counted only a few times. The V gene is TRBV12-3 or TRBV12-4, the J gene TRBJ2-7, with D unresolved. The V gene lost 4 bases and the J gene lost 2 bases, with 9 bases spanning the gap. There are 13 residues in the CDR3. This CDR3 reads CASSSHAAYEQYF. CDR3 sequence (DNA): TGTGCCAGCAGTTCCCACGCGGCCTACGAGCAGTACTTC.

The chain couples TRBV7-3 to TRBJ1-2; D may be TRBD1 (5 bases). From germline, CDR1 is SGHTA and CDR2 FQGTGA. This CDR3 has 13 residues. Trimming cost V 3 bases and J 2 bases, with 7 bases left between them. DNA of the CDR3: TGTGCCAGCAGCTTGGACATCAACTATGGCTACACCTTC. This codes for CASSLDINYGYTF.

The chain is built from TRBV7-9 and TRBJ2-2; 9 bases match TRBD2. Germline V CDR1 and CDR2: SEHNR, FQNEAQ (reference sequence). The CDR3 loop spans 16 amino acids. The V and J ends lost 5 bases and 3 bases, in that order; junction bases with no gene match: 7. As DNA, the CDR3 is TGTGCCAGCAGCATTTTAGCGGGGGCATACACCGGGGAGCTGTTTTTT. Residues: CASSILAGAYTGELFF.

The sample holds a few counts of this clonotype. The genes are TRBV27 and TRBJ2-6, with unresolved D. CDR1 and CDR2 (germline): MNHEY, SMNVEV (reference sequence). CDR3 length: 16 residues. Trimming removed 3 bases from V and 0 bases from J, with 9 bases in between. As DNA, the CDR3 is TGTGCCAGCAGTTTGGGAAAGTACTCTGGGGCCAACGTCCTGACTTTC. Encoded protein: CASSLGKYSGANVLTF.

This clonotype was seen a handful of times. The chain links TRBV7-3 to TRBJ1-2; TRBD1 agrees at 10 bases. The CDR3 has 15 residues. The ends lost 5 bases at V and 3 bases at J; junction bases unmatched: 6. Per germline, CDR1 SGHTA and CDR2 FQGTGA. The CDR3 spells CASSQGQGHDYGYTF. The CDR3 bases are TGTGCCAGCAGCCAGGGACAGGGGCACGACTATGGCTACACCTTC. Supplemented by reference TRBV7-3 and TRBJ1-2, the full variable domain reads GAGVSQTPSNKVTEKGKYVELRCDPISGHTALYWYRQSLGQGPEFLIYFQGTGAADDSGLPNDRFFAVRPEGSVSTLKIQRTERGDSAVYLCASSQGQGHDYGYTFGSGTRLTVV.

This chain connects TRBV5-1 to TRBJ2-2; TRBD1 agrees at 8 bases. There are 16 residues in the CDR3. Germline V lookup: CDR1 SGHRS, CDR2 YFSETQ. V lost 5 bases, J lost 0 bases, and 6 bases stayed unmatched. In DNA, the CDR3 is TGCGCCAGCAGACAACCGGGACAGGCGAACACCGGGGAGCTGTTTTTT. Translation: CASRQPGQANTGELFF.

The rearrangement uses TRBV20-1 and TRBJ2-7; D is ambiguous. Trimming shortened V by 6 bases and J by 5 bases, and 17 bases separated the two germline ends. This CDR3 spans 13 amino acids. Per germline, CDR1 DFQATT and CDR2 SNEGSKA (reference sequence). The CDR3 region is CSAPAGSGHEQYF. The CDR3 nucleotides read TGCAGTGCCCCGGCCGGTTCGGGCCACGAGCAGTACTTC.

This clonotype is a singleton in its sample. V gene TRBV19 combines with J gene TRBJ1-1; D uncertain. CDR3 size: 14 residues. Germline CDR1 reads LNHDA; CDR2 reads SQIVND (reference sequence). The V end was cut by 4 bases, the J end by 4 bases, with 13 bases between. CDR3 protein: CASSNRAVVTEAFF. CDR3 nucleotide sequence: TGTGCCAGTAGTAATCGGGCAGTGGTCACTGAAGCTTTCTTT.

This clonotype came up a few times. The CDR3 sequence: CASSQDRSYGYTF. As DNA, the CDR3 is TGTGCCAGCAGCCAGGACAGGAGCTATGGCTACACCTTC. The J gene is TRBJ1-2, the V gene TRBV27; 7 positions match TRBD1. Germline V CDR1 and CDR2: MNHEY, SMNVEV (reference sequence). This CDR3 comprises 13 residues. The junction had 5 bases not matched to a gene; V was cut back by 6 bases and J by 4 bases.

In this sample, this clonotype turned up a few times. This chain connects TRBV30 to TRBJ2-7; 7 bases fit TRBD1. The germline V gene has CDR1 GTSNPN and CDR2 SVGIG (reference sequence). Losses at the gene ends were 1 base for V and 7 bases for J; bases not matched to a gene: 10. The CDR3 runs 14 residues. The CDR3 loop is CAWSDRGKREEQYF. CDR3 DNA sequence: TGTGCCTGGAGTGACAGGGGAAAAAGGGAGGAGCAGTACTTC.

The CDR3 sequence is CASSYSTRQGGNEQFF. In DNA, the CDR3 is TGTGCCAGCAGTTACTCGACGCGACAGGGTGGCAATGAGCAGTTCTTC. The rearrangement links TRBV6-6 to TRBJ2-1; TRBD1 aligns across 7 bases. CDR3 length: 16 residues. V dropped 0 bases and J dropped 6; count of bases not matched to a gene: 8. The germline V gene has CDR1 MNHNY and CDR2 SVGAGI (reference sequence).

The chain joins TRBV27 to TRBJ2-7; a possible D gene is TRBD1 (5 bases). The CDR3 loop spans 14 amino acids. Germline lookup yields CDR1 MNHEY and CDR2 SMNVEV (reference sequence). Trimming removed 0 bases at V and 3 bases at J, with 9 bases between. CDR3 in amino acids: CASSLSGPYYEQYF. CDR3 coding DNA: TGTGCCAGCAGTTTATCGGGGCCGTACTACGAGCAGTACTTC.

This clonotype was counted only a few times. The chain employs TRBV7-6 and TRBJ2-1; D perhaps matches TRBD2 (5 bases). This CDR3 contains 13 residues. Germline V lookup: CDR1 SGHVS, CDR2 FNYEAQ. V was pared by 4 bases and J by 4 bases, with 8 bases between. Here the CDR3 reads CASSSDLYNEQFF. For the CDR3, the DNA is TGTGCCAGCAGCTCGGACTTGTACAATGAGCAGTTCTTC. The variable domain in full, completed from reference TRBV7-6 and TRBJ2-1, reads GAGVSQSPRYKVTKRGQDVALRCDPISGHVSLYWYRQALGQGPEFLTYFNYEAQQDKSGLPNDRFSAERPEGSISTLTIQRTEQRDSAMYRCASSSDLYNEQFFGPGTRLTVL.

The chain carries TRBV20-1 and TRBJ1-1; D is uncertain. CDR1 DFQATT and CDR2 SNEGSKA come from the germline V gene (reference sequence). The CDR3 length is 14 residues. V lost 1 base and J 0 bases, leaving 9 bases between the germline ends. The CDR3 is CSARAARMNTEAFF. For the CDR3, the DNA is TGCAGTGCTAGAGCGGCCAGAATGAACACTGAAGCTTTCTTT.